This paragraph reports one T cell receptor beta chain. The clone's antigen remains unknown. Within one base of it there is no much larger clone, and no base qualities were kept. Healthy HIV-negative adults with no recently reported acute infections or vaccinations were included as donors. All donors were Caucasian adults living in Nashville, Tennessee, USA. CD4+ T cells were enriched by magnetic negative selection; naive cells were then positively selected on CD45RA, and the negative fraction formed the memory subset. Blood was obtained by leukapheresis, after which PBMCs were separated by Ficoll-Histopaque density gradient centrifugation and cryopreserved in liquid nitrogen vapor phase. Analytical flow cytometry was used to check the purity and quantity of every magnetically sorted T cell population. Genomic DNA was isolated from each sorted fraction and quantified by UV absorbance on a Nanodrop 2000c.

Using the deep immunoSEQ assay, multiplex PCR amplified TCR CDR3 regions from genomic DNA. Extracted genomic DNA from each cell subset was spread evenly across all wells of several immunoSEQ 96-well plates, with each plate serving as a replicate. For sorted subsets, roughly 0.2 ug genomic DNA, equal to about 30,000 T cell genomes, was loaded into each replicate PCR. Purified libraries were measured with a Qubit 3.0 fluorometer, size-checked on a Bioanalyzer 2100, and measured again with the KAPA Library Quantification kit. Each immunoSEQ 96-well plate was sequenced on its own single-read 150-cycle Illumina NextSeq 550 flow cell. The authors' analysis ran thus. The immunoSEQ output contained only junctional sequences without quality scores, so filtering could not match that applied to full-length reads. To assign V/J genes and CDR3, sequences were annotated against IMGT germline references using PyIR, a Python wrapper for IgBLAST v1.9. Reads were removed for weak V/J assignments (E-value above 1e-6), missing CDR3, stop codons, out-of-frame junctions, or ambiguous translated residues. A V3J clonotype was defined by an identical inferred V gene, J gene, and CDR3 amino acid sequence. Percentage overlap between repertoires was calculated by dividing the number of shared unique clonotypes by the size of the smaller repertoire. Repertoire richness was assessed with RTK rarefaction, the Chao1 estimator, and Recon v2.1 estimates of unobserved clonotypes. Generation probabilities were computed with OLGA for all TCRbeta clonotypes obtained by the gDNA method from several donors. The source is immuneACCESS, and TCRdb retained only in-frame sequences with V and J called. Part of the clones is not carried over; for the studies checked, unresolved V genes explain less than half of this, and the remainder is unexplained. V, J and clone size are those of that table, while D and trimming were read from the DNA. The sample table records more than 2,000,000 clones; around 90% of these occur just once. The top ten clonotypes cover 0.14% of the sample.

Trimming costs V 7 bases and J 1 base, and their ends lie 16 bases apart. The germline V gene (reference sequence) gives CDR1 as MNHNY and CDR2 as SVGAGI. From its cysteine to its phenylalanine, the CDR3 spans 15 amino acids. The kept DNA is CDR3 alone, 45 bases in frame from the first base. The data belong to a study of shared clonotypes between healthy human individuals (dated by TCRdb to 2020 to 2022). About the full investigation: A couple of women and a few men aged 18 to 49 years were included in the cohort. Per donor, three plates each were used for CD4 naive and CD4 memory, two for CD8 naive, and one for CD8 memory. The study deeply sequenced blood TCR repertoires of five healthy adults to estimate repertoire size and the extent of clonotype sharing between individuals. Between about 0.9 and 8.9 billion PBMCs per donor were obtained by leukapheresis. To increase sequencing depth and limit assay-specific biases, different laboratories used diverse techniques to prepare libraries and sequence TCR repertoires. Results and caveats for the whole study, not just this receptor: Sharing across a handful of donors was observed for about 5% of naive CD4, under 4% of naive CD8, roughly 2.3% of memory CD4, and roughly 0.4% of memory CD8 clonotypes. Compared with non-shared clonotypes, the clonotypes found in all four sorted-subset donors had higher generation probabilities. Sampling was limited to blood, and TCR repertoires in tissue likely differ from TCR repertoires in blood. Incomplete sequencing was indicated by rarefaction of sorted-subset datasets, despite the large sequencing depth. Pairwise subsampling indicated that sequencing depth was expected to affect the degree of clonotype sharing among donors. Naive subsets generally had larger estimated clonotype richness than memory subsets did. The small number of donors limited the genetic and exposure-history diversity represented.

The sequence came from a man in his late teens or twenties in good health. The sequence links TRBV6-6 to TRBJ1-1, with TRBD1 perhaps the D gene, on 5 matching bases. What was sequenced was naive CD4+ T cells sorted from blood. The cell subset or site label on this specimen signifies: CD45RA+ positively selected. The CDR3 region: CASNDRQTKNTEAFF. The DNA sequence is given as TGTGCCAGCAATGATAGACAGACGAAGAACACTGAAGCTTTCTTT.